These T cell receptor beta chains were read from a single sample in a study of control samples from healthy donors and cancer patients. Sequencing used immunoSEQ multiplex PCR; TCRdb keeps in-frame clones, though not all of them. The data contain roughly 160,000 clones, just over 85% of them singletons. Sequences were obtained from blood. Source of these receptors: a woman younger than 45 in good health. The CDR3 runs from the conserved cysteine through the conserved F or W.

>TRBV5-1|TRBJ1-1
CASNRHDRTQNTEAFF
>TRBV12-3/TRBV12-4|TRBJ1-1
CASSLGGGSEAFF
>TRBV6-1|TRBJ1-2
CASSETTTRRNYGYTF
>TRBV12-3/TRBV12-4|TRBJ1-1
CASSLRDLAFF
>TRBV4-1|TRBJ2-1
CASSQDAGGNGNEQFF
>TRBV11-2|TRBJ1-3
CASSLSWDSGNTIYF
>TRBV19|TRBJ2-2
CASSPLAGEFTGELFF
>TRBV29-1|TRBJ1-2
CSVDRGINYGYTF
>TRBV7-9|TRBJ2-5
CASRDGQETQYF
>TRBV15|TRBJ2-3
CATSRQDREGDTQYF
>TRBV9|TRBJ2-2
CASSGRTSGGTNTGELFF
>TRBV7-9|TRBJ1-6
CASSSTGSANSPLHF
>TRBV13|TRBJ1-1
CASSFRGRTEAFF
>TRBV19|TRBJ1-5
CASSKKTQGALVGNQPQHF
>TRBV5-6|TRBJ2-1
CASSLGNPNEQFF
>TRBV6-5|TRBJ1-1
CASSYEGANTEAFF
>TRBV7-8|TRBJ1-1
CASSLVPGGTEAFF
>TRBV27|TRBJ1-6
CASSLGFGVPFDSPLHF
>TRBV29-1|TRBJ1-1
CSVDSATEAFF
>TRBV24-1|TRBJ2-1
CATSDSQAIDEQFF
>TRBV25-1|TRBJ2-7
CASSLLGQGFYEQYF
>TRBV4-2|TRBJ2-5
CASSQDPAGGLQETQYF
>TRBV29-1|TRBJ2-2
CSVSSTSAPTGELFF
>TRBV28|TRBJ1-1
CASSLIQGMREAFF